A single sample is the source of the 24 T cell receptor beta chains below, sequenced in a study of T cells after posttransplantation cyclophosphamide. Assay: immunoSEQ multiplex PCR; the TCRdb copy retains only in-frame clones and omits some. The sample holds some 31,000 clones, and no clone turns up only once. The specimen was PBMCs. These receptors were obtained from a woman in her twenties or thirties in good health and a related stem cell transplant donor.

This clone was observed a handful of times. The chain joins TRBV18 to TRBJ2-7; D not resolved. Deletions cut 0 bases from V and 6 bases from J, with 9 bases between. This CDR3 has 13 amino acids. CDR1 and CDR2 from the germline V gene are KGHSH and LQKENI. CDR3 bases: TGTGCCAGCTCACCACCGTCTGGGCGCGAGCAGTACTTC. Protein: CASSPPSGREQYF.

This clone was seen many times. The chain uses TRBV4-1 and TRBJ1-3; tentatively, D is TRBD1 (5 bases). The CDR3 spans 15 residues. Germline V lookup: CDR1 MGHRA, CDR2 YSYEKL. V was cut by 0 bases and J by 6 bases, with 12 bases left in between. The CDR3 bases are TGCGCCAGCAGCCAAGAACAGGCCAGGGTAAACACCATATATTTT. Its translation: CASSQEQARVNTIYF.

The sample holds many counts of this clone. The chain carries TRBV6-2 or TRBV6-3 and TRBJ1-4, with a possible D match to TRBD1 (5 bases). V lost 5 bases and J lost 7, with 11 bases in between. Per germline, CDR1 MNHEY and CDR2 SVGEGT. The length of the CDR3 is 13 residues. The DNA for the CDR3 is TGTGCCAGCAGTGGGGCCGGGAGTGAAAAACTGTTTTTT. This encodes CASSGAGSEKLFF.

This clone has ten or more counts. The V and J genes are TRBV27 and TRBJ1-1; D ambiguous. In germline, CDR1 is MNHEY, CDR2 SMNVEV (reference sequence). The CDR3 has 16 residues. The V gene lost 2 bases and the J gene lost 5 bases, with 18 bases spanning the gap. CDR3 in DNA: TGTGCCAGCAGTTTAAAGTCGGGCAGGCCGGGGACTGAAGCTTTCTTT. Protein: CASSLKSGRPGTEAFF.

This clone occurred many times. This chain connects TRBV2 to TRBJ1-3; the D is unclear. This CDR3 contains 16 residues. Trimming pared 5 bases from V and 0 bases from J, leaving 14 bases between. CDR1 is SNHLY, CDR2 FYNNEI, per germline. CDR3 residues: CASSRAATSSGNTIYF. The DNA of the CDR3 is TGTGCCAGCAGTAGGGCAGCCACTAGCTCTGGAAACACCATATATTTT.

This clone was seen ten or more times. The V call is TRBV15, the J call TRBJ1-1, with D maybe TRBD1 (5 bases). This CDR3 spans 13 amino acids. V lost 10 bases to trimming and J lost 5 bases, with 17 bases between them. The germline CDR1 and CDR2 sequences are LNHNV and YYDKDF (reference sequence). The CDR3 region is CASGGGEGTEAFF. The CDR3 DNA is TGTGCCAGCGGTGGAGGGGAAGGGACTGAAGCTTTCTTT.

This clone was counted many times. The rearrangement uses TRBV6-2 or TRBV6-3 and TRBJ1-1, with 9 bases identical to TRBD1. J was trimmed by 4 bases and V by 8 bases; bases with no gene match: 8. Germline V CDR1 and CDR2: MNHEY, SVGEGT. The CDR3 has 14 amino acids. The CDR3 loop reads CASEGQGSGTEAFF. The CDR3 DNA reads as TGTGCCAGCGAGGGACAGGGCTCGGGCACTGAAGCTTTCTTT.

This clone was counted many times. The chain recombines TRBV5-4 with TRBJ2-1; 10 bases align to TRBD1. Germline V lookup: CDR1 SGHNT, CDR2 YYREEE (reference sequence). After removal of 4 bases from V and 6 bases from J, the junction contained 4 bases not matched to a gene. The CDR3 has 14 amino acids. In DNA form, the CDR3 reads TGTGCCAGCAGCGCGGGGGACAGGGGCAATGAGCAGTTCTTC. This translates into CASSAGDRGNEQFF.

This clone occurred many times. This CDR3 reads CASSYIATDYEQYF. The CDR3 DNA reads as TGTGCCAGCAGTTACATAGCAACCGACTACGAGCAGTACTTC. The chain couples TRBV6-6 to TRBJ2-7; D gene uncertain. Germline CDR1 and CDR2: MNHNY and SVGAGI (reference sequence). V lost 2 bases and J lost 3, with 11 bases in between. The CDR3 is made up of 14 amino acids.

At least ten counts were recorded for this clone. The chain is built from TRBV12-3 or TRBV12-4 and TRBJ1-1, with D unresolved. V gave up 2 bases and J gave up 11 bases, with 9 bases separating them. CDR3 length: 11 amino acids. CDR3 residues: CASSLTSVAFF. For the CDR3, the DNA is TGTGCCAGCAGTTTAACCAGCGTTGCTTTCTTT.

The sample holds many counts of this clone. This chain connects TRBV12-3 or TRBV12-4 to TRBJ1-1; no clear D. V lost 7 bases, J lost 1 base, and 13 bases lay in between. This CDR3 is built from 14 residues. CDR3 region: CASTSVWPNTEAFF. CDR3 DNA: TGTGCCAGCACCTCCGTGTGGCCGAACACTGAAGCTTTCTTT.

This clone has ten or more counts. CDR3 region: CASRTPGDYGYTF. The CDR3 bases are TGTGCCAGCAGGACCCCCGGGGACTATGGCTACACCTTC. V gene TRBV6-2 or TRBV6-3 combines with J gene TRBJ1-2; D unclear. Germline values: CDR1 MNHEY, CDR2 SVGEGT. The CDR3 spans 13 residues. V lost 6 bases and J lost 3, with 11 bases in between.

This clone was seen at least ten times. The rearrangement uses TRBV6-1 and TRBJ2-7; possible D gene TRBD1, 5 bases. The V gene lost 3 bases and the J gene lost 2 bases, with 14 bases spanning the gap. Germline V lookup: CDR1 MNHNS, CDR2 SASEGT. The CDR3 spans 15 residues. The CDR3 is CASSDFSGSTYEQYF. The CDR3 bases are TGTGCCAGCAGTGATTTTTCAGGGTCCACCTACGAGCAGTACTTC.

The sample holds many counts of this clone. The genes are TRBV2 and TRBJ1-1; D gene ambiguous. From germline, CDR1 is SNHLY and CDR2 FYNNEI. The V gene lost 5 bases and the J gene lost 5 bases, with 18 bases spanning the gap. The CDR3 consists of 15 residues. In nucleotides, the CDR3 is TGTGCCAGCAGTTATACCGTGGGTCGCGGGACTGAAGCTTTCTTT. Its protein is CASSYTVGRGTEAFF.

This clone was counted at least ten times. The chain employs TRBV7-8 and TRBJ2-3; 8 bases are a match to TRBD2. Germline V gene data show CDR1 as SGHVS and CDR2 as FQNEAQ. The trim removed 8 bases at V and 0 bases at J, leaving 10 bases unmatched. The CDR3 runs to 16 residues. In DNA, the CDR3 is TGTGCCAGCGGATATAGCGGGGTCACTAGCACAGATACGCAGTATTTT. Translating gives CASGYSGVTSTDTQYF.

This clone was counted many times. CDR3 DNA sequence: TGTGCCAGCAGTGGACAGGGGATGTATCAGCCCCAGCATTTT. Its protein product is CASSGQGMYQPQHF. J is TRBJ1-5 and V is TRBV6-1; 8 nucleotides align to TRBD1. The germline CDR1 and CDR2 sequences are MNHNS and SASEGT. CDR3 size: 14 residues. Germline trimming cut 4 bases from V and 5 bases from J; bases unmatched to any gene: 4.

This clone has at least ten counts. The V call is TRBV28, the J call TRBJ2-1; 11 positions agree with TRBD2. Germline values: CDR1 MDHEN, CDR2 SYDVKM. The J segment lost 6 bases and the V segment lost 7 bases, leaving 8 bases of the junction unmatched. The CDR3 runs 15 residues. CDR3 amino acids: CASTLLAGASNEQFF. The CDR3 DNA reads TGTGCCAGCACCCTACTAGCGGGGGCCAGCAATGAGCAGTTCTTC.

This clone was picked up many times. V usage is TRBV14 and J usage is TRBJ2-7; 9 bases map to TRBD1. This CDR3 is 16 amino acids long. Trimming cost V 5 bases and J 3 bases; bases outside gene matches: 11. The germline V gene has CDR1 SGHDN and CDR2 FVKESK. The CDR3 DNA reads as TGTGCCAGCAGCGCCCTCCGGGACAGGGTTAACTACGAGCAGTACTTC. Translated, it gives CASSALRDRVNYEQYF.

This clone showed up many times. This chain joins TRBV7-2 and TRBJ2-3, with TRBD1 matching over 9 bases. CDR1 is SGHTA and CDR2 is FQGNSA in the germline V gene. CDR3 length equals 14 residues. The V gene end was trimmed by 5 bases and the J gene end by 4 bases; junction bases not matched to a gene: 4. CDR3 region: CASSPGQGPDTQYF. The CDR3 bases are TGTGCCAGCAGCCCGGGACAGGGTCCAGATACGCAGTATTTT.

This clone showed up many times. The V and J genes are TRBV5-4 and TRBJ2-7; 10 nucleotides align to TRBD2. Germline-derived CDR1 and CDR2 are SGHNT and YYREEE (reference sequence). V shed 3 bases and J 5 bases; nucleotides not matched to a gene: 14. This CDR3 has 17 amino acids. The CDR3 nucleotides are TGTGCCAGCAGCTCGGATTTAGCGGGGGGCGATAGGCACGAGCAGTACTTC. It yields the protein CASSSDLAGGDRHEQYF.

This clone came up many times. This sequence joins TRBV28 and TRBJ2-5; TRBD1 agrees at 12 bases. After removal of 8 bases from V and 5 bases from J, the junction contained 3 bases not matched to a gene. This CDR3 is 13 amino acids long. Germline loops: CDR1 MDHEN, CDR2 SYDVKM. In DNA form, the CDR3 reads TGTGCCAGCCGGGACAGGGGGCGGGAGACCCAGTACTTC. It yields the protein CASRDRGRETQYF.

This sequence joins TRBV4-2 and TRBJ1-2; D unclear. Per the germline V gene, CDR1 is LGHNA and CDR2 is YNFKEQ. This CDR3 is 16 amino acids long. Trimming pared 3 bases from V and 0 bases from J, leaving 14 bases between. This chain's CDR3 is CASSQGLTTTNYGYTF. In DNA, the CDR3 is TGTGCCAGCAGCCAGGGCTTGACAACCACTAACTATGGCTACACCTTC.

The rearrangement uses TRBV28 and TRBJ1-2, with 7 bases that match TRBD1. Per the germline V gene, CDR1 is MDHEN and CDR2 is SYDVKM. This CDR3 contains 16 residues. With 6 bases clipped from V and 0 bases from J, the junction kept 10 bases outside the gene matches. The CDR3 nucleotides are TGTGCCAGCAGCCTCCTTGGGACAGCCTCTAACTATGGCTACACCTTC. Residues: CASSLLGTASNYGYTF.

Here the CDR3 reads CASSRQGAREQYF. The CDR3 DNA sequence: TGTGCCAGCAGTCGACAGGGAGCAAGGGAGCAGTACTTC. The V call is TRBV28, the J call TRBJ2-7, with 7 nucleotides matching TRBD1. The length of the CDR3 is 13 residues. The V gene's germline CDR1 is MDHEN and CDR2 SYDVKM. Trimming removed 5 bases from V and 7 bases from J; junction bases left unmatched: 8.